This entry lists 14 T cell receptor beta chains sequenced from one sample in a study of blood T cell repertoires in COVID-19. The method was immunoSEQ multiplex PCR; TCRdb's version includes in-frame clones alone and lacks a portion of them. Among 150,000 to 200,000 clones listed, approximately 86% were seen once. Sample: peripheral blood. The receptor set was obtained from a man aged 45-65 years with active or convalescent COVID-19.

The V gene is TRBV6-1, the J gene TRBJ1-2; 7 nucleotides align to TRBD1. CDR1 is MNHNS, CDR2 SASEGT, per germline. V was clipped by 4 bases and J by 0 bases; unmatched bases: 8. The CDR3 is 16 amino acids. Here the CDR3 reads CASSGVGQASNYGYTF. CDR3 sequence (DNA): TGTGCCAGCAGTGGCGTAGGACAGGCTTCTAACTATGGCTACACCTTC.

The V gene is TRBV30, the J gene TRBJ2-5; 10 nucleotides agree with TRBD1. The junction had 3 bases not matched to a gene; V was cut back by 3 bases and J by 5 bases. From germline, CDR1 is GTSNPN and CDR2 SVGIG (reference sequence). The CDR3 extends over 13 amino acids. CDR3 amino acids: CAWRTGGLETQYF. The CDR3 region has the DNA TGTGCCTGGAGGACAGGGGGCTTGGAGACCCAGTACTTC.

This clone was found once. V is TRBV7-2 and J is TRBJ1-5; D is possibly TRBD1 (6 bases). CDR1 and CDR2 (germline): SGHTA, FQGNSA. With 6 bases removed from V and 2 bases from J, the gap between germline ends came to 17 bases. CDR3 length: 16 amino acids. The CDR3 reads CASSHRGAGGNQPQHF. CDR3 DNA sequence: TGTGCCAGCAGTCATCGGGGGGCTGGCGGCAATCAGCCCCAGCATTTT.

This clone was recorded a few times. This chain links TRBV7-7 with TRBJ2-3; 7 nucleotides line up with TRBD2. V gave up 5 bases and J gave up 2 bases; unmatched junction bases: 4. Germline assignment: CDR1 SSHAT and CDR2 FNYEAQ (reference sequence). The CDR3 is 14 residues long. The CDR3 protein is CASSPGTNTDTQYF. The CDR3, as DNA: TGTGCCAGCAGCCCCGGGACTAACACAGATACGCAGTATTTT.

The rearrangement links TRBV25-1 to TRBJ2-5; no clear D. Trimming stripped 4 bases from V and 7 bases from J, with 7 bases between. Per germline, CDR1 MGHDK and CDR2 SYGVNS. CDR3 length: 11 amino acids. DNA for the CDR3: TGTGCCAGCAGTGTTCTCGGGACCCAGTACTTC. Translated: CASSVLGTQYF.

This clone showed up just once. Other DNA sequences in this sample translate to the same CDR3. V is TRBV3-1 (or the pseudogene TRBV3-2) and J is TRBJ1-3, with D unresolved. CDR1 is LGHDT, CDR2 YNNKEL, per germline (reference sequence). The length of the CDR3 is 16 residues. The V gene lost 0 bases and the J gene lost 1 base, with 10 bases spanning the gap. As DNA, the CDR3 is TGTGCCAGCAGCCAAGATGCGGTTCGTTCTGGAAACACCATATATTTT. Its protein is CASSQDAVRSGNTIYF.

The gene calls are TRBV5-4 and TRBJ1-6; perhaps TRBD1 as D (5 bases). Deletions cut 4 bases from V and 7 bases from J, with 9 bases between. Germline V lookup: CDR1 SGHNT, CDR2 YYREEE (reference sequence). This CDR3 region has 13 residues. The DNA of the CDR3 is TGTGCCAGCAGCAAAAGACAGAATTCACCCCTCCACTTT. Protein sequence: CASSKRQNSPLHF.

The chain has TRBV5-4 and TRBJ2-1, with D possibly being TRBD2 (5 bases). V was shortened by 2 bases and J by 5 bases, with 8 bases between the two germline ends. The CDR3 sequence is 13 residues long. CDR1 is SGHNT, CDR2 YYREEE, per germline (reference sequence). The DNA for the CDR3 is TGTGCCAGCAGCTTACTAGGAAACAATGAGCAGTTCTTC. This sequence encodes CASSLLGNNEQFF.

The genes are TRBV6-6 and TRBJ1-2; 9 positions agree with TRBD1. V trimming: 6 bases; J trimming: 8 bases; junction bases outside the gene matches: 4. Germline-derived CDR1 and CDR2 are MNHNY and SVGAGI (reference sequence). CDR3 length: 12 amino acids. CDR3 in amino acids: CASRQGARGYTF. CDR3 DNA: TGTGCCAGCAGACAGGGGGCGAGAGGCTACACCTTC.

The chain couples TRBV6-5 to TRBJ1-5, with TRBD1 identical over 11 bases. J was trimmed by 2 bases and V by 6 bases; bases with no gene match: 3. Germline V gene lookup returns CDR1 MNHEY and CDR2 SVGAGI. The CDR3 has 15 amino acids. The CDR3 is CASSAGQGGNQPQHF. As DNA, the CDR3 is TGTGCCAGCAGCGCGGGACAGGGGGGCAATCAGCCCCAGCATTTT.

V gene TRBV5-6 combines with J gene TRBJ1-2; no firm D call. Germline-derived CDR1 and CDR2 are SGHDT and YYEEEE. This CDR3 is 15 amino acids long. V lost 0 bases and J lost 2, with 11 bases in between. In DNA form, the CDR3 reads TGTGCCAGCAGCTTGGTGGGAGGGTTAAACTATGGCTACACCTTC. As protein: CASSLVGGLNYGYTF.

This sequence joins TRBV15 and TRBJ1-5, with D unclear. Trimming cost V 0 bases and J 0 bases, with 18 bases left between them. This CDR3 has 19 residues. The germline CDR1 and CDR2 sequences are LNHNV and YYDKDF (reference sequence). CDR3 amino acids: CATSRDDTSSYYSNQPQHF. CDR3 bases: TGTGCCACCAGCAGAGATGACACATCTTCCTATTATAGCAATCAGCCCCAGCATTTT.

V is TRBV10-3 and J is TRBJ2-1, with D perhaps matching TRBD1 (6 bases). In germline, CDR1 is ENHRY, CDR2 SYGVKD. V was trimmed by 3 bases and J by 7 bases, leaving 16 bases between them. The CDR3 is 15 amino acids. CDR3 protein: CAISDMDRVSNEQFF. DNA of the CDR3: TGTGCCATCAGTGACATGGACAGAGTCTCAAATGAGCAGTTCTTC.

This clone was seen a few times. The V gene is TRBV7-2, the J gene TRBJ2-1; D perhaps matches TRBD1 (5 bases). Germline CDR1 and CDR2: SGHTA and FQGNSA. The CDR3 has 12 residues. Trimming pared 2 bases from V and 9 bases from J, leaving 8 bases between. This CDR3 is CASSLQQGEQFF. The CDR3 DNA is TGTGCCAGCAGCTTACAGCAGGGTGAGCAGTTCTTC.